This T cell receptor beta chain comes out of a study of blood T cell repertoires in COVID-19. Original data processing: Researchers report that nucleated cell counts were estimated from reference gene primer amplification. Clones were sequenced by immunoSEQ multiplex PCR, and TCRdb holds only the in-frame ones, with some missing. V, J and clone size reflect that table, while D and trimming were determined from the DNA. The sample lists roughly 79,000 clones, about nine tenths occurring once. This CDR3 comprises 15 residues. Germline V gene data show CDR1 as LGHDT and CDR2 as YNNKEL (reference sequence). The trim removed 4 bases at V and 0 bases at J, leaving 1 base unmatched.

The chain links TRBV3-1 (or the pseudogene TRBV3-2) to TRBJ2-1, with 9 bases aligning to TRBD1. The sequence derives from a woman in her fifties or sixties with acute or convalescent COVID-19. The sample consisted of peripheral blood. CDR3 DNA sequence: TGTGCCAGCAGCCGGGACAGGGTCTCCTACAATGAGCAGTTCTTC. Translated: CASSRDRVSYNEQFF.